What follows is one TCR beta chain and its context. Its cognate antigen is unknown. The data are from a study of post-analysis software for immune sequencing data. Regarding the study as a whole: The five TRBV segments detected at higher frequency in patients than in controls included TRBV5-6, TRBV5-1 and TRBV20-1. Multiple sclerosis patients had significantly lower normalized Chao1 diversity than controls.

Each TCR beta cDNA library carried unique molecular identifiers. Researchers reported about 500,000 cDNA molecules coming from roughly 0.93 to 9.6 million T cells. TCRdb recomputed calls from the PCR reads with MiXCR, one row per CDR3 protein. Here the sample spans more than 500,000 distinct CDR3 sequences, less than 40% being singletons. The V gene end was trimmed by 4 bases and the J gene end by 4 bases; junction bases not matched to a gene: 4. In germline, CDR1 is DFQATT, CDR2 SNEGSKA (reference sequence). The CDR3 has 12 amino acids. The chain couples TRBV20-1 to TRBJ2-7; TRBD1 matches 7 bases. This sequence was found in a girl younger than 18 with multiple sclerosis. The sequenced sample was blood. CDR3 in amino acids: CSATDRAYEQYF. The DNA for the CDR3 is TGCAGTGCTACCGACAGGGCTTACGAGCAGTACTTC.